The 26 T cell receptor beta chains below all came from one sample that was sequenced in a study of cytomegalovirus exposure and HLA in healthy donors. The PCR ran on 60 Vbeta and 13 Jbeta primers. Produced via immunoSEQ multiplex PCR; TCRdb's table is partial and in-frame only. Here the sample spans about 160,000 clones, roughly 80% being singletons. What was sequenced was PBMCs. These receptor sequences come from a man aged 25-45 years in good health and CMV-seropositive.

This chain joins TRBV14 and TRBJ1-2; 8 nucleotides match TRBD1. J was trimmed by 4 bases and V by 0 bases; bases with no gene match: 7. The CDR3 loop spans 16 amino acids. Germline lookup yields CDR1 SGHDN and CDR2 FVKESK. For the CDR3, the DNA is TGTGCCAGCAGCCAAGATCTGACAGGGGCGGCCTATGGCTACACCTTC. This encodes CASSQDLTGAAYGYTF.

This chain uses TRBV9 with TRBJ2-5; D might be TRBD1 (5 bases). Per the germline V gene, CDR1 is SGDLS and CDR2 is YYNGEE. The CDR3 is 16 amino acids. The V end lost 0 bases, the J end lost 7 bases, and 19 bases lay between the germline ends. In DNA form, the CDR3 reads TGTGCCAGCAGCGTAGGTGGGGTAGGGGTATCGGTGACCCAGTACTTC. Protein sequence: CASSVGGVGVSVTQYF.

In its sample, this clone was seen a few times. The gene calls are TRBV11-2 and TRBJ2-7; D might be TRBD2 (5 bases). The CDR3 consists of 13 residues. With 7 bases removed from V and 5 bases from J, the gap between germline ends came to 15 bases. Germline CDR1 SGHAT, CDR2 FQNNGV. CDR3 sequence (DNA): TGTGCCAGCACCCCAGTTCGGGAAAACGAGCAGTACTTC. Its protein is CASTPVRENEQYF.

V usage is TRBV7-8 and J usage is TRBJ1-4; TRBD1 agrees at 7 bases. Trimming removed 5 bases from V and 1 base from J; junction bases left unmatched: 1. Per germline, CDR1 SGHVS and CDR2 FQNEAQ. This CDR3 is 14 amino acids long. CDR3 DNA sequence: TGTGCCAGCAGCCAGGGGGGAACTAATGAAAAACTGTTTTTT. This codes for CASSQGGTNEKLFF.

The chain couples TRBV15 to TRBJ1-5; D call uncertain. Germline-derived CDR1 and CDR2 are LNHNV and YYDKDF (reference sequence). The CDR3 has 12 amino acids. V lost 0 bases, J lost 7 bases, and 4 bases lay in between. The CDR3 protein is CATSRDQQPQHF. The CDR3 region has the DNA TGTGCCACCAGCAGAGATCAACAGCCCCAGCATTTT. Full variable domain (rest looked up from reference TRBV15 and TRBJ1-5): DAMVIQNPRYQVTQFGKPVTLSCSQTLNHNVMYWYQQKSSQAPKLLFHYYDKDFNNEADTPDNFQSRRPNTSFCFLDIRSPGLGDTAMYLCATSRDQQPQHFGDGTRLSIL.

The V call is TRBV10-1, the J call TRBJ1-6; 8 bases fit TRBD1. The length of the CDR3 is 14 residues. CDR1 and CDR2 (germline): WNHNN, SYGVQD (reference sequence). V trimming: 11 bases; J trimming: 7 bases; junction bases outside the gene matches: 10. The CDR3 nucleotides are TGCGCCCCCCCACCCCCAGGGGGCAATTCACCCCTCCACTTT. Its protein product is CAPPPPGGNSPLHF.

The chain joins TRBV11-2 to TRBJ2-2; TRBD2 matches at 7 bases. After removal of 4 bases from V and 4 bases from J, the junction contained 3 bases not matched to a gene. CDR1 and CDR2 (germline): SGHAT, FQNNGV. The CDR3 spans 14 residues. In DNA, the CDR3 is TGTGCCAGCAGCTCCTGGACTAGCACCGGGGAGCTGTTTTTT. The encoded protein is CASSSWTSTGELFF. The full variable domain, completed using reference TRBV11-2 and TRBJ2-2, is EAGVAQSPRYKIIEKRQSVAFWCNPISGHATLYWYQQILGQGPKLLIQFQNNGVVDDSQLPKDRFSAERLKGVDSTLKIQPAKLEDSAVYLCASSSWTSTGELFFGEGSRLTVL.

This rearrangement joins TRBV9 to TRBJ2-5, with D uncertain. Germline loops: CDR1 SGDLS, CDR2 YYNGEE. The CDR3 totals 15 residues. Trimming left V 4 bases short and J 5 bases short, with 18 bases between. CDR3: CASSKSPSSEETQYF. CDR3 coding DNA: TGTGCCAGCAGCAAAAGCCCCAGTTCGGAGGAGACCCAGTACTTC.

For this clone: Within the sample, other DNA sequences also encode this same CDR3. The rearrangement joins TRBV28 to TRBJ2-7, with D tentatively TRBD1 (5 bases). Germline lookup yields CDR1 MDHEN and CDR2 SYDVKM. The V end lost 5 bases, the J end lost 3 bases, and 11 bases lay between the germline ends. The CDR3 spans 13 residues. Written as DNA, the CDR3 is TGTGCCAGCAGTCTAGGGCAGGGCTACGAGCAGTACTTC. Translation: CASSLGQGYEQYF.

The rearrangement joins TRBV4-3 to TRBJ2-7; 8 bases match TRBD1. Trimming removed 0 bases from V and 4 bases from J; junction bases left unmatched: 2. The germline V gene encodes CDR1 LGHNA and CDR2 YSLEER. This CDR3 comprises 14 residues. The CDR3 coding sequence is TGCGCCAGCAGCCAAGACAGGGGGCTATACGAGCAGTACTTC. It specifies CASSQDRGLYEQYF.

The gene calls are TRBV7-8 and TRBJ1-6; 7 bases line up with TRBD1. Looked up from germline, CDR1 is SGHVS and CDR2 is FQNEAQ. The CDR3 extends over 15 amino acids. V lost 8 bases to trimming and J lost 2 bases; unmatched junction nucleotides: 6. The CDR3 reads CASGKTGAYNSPLHF. The CDR3 bases are TGTGCCAGCGGAAAAACAGGGGCCTATAATTCACCCCTCCACTTT.

The chain uses TRBV4-3 and TRBJ2-7, with 7 bases identical to TRBD2. Germline CDR1 reads LGHNA; CDR2 reads YSLEER. The V and J ends lost 4 bases and 5 bases, in that order; junction bases with no gene match: 11. The CDR3 is made up of 15 amino acids. CDR3 coding DNA: TGCGCCAGCAGCCGAGGACTAGTGGTGAGCGACGAGCAGTACTTC. Protein sequence: CASSRGLVVSDEQYF.

This chain joins TRBV6-4 and TRBJ1-6; 9 nucleotides agree with TRBD1. CDR1 is MRHNA and CDR2 is SNTAGT in the germline V gene. The CDR3 length is 17 residues. The ends lost 7 bases at V and 8 bases at J; junction bases unmatched: 15. CDR3 protein: CASNAPNRDREHSPLHF. In DNA, the CDR3 is TGTGCCAGCAACGCACCCAACCGGGACAGGGAACATTCACCCCTCCACTTT.

This chain links TRBV27 with TRBJ2-1; D is perhaps TRBD2 (6 bases). Looked up from germline, CDR1 is MNHEY and CDR2 is SMNVEV (reference sequence). V was trimmed by 0 bases and J by 4 bases, leaving 13 bases between them. There are 16 residues in the CDR3. As DNA, the CDR3 is TGTGCCAGCAGTTTATCGATAGCGGCTAGTTACAATGAGCAGTTCTTC. Translation gives CASSLSIAASYNEQFF.

This chain links TRBV7-8 with TRBJ1-1, with D possibly TRBD1 on 6 matching bases. V lost 3 bases and J 0 bases, leaving 17 bases between the germline ends. CDR3 length: 17 amino acids. CDR1 and CDR2 (germline): SGHVS, FQNEAQ. CDR3 nucleotides: TGTGCCAGCAGCTTTACAGGGAACACCGTTATGAACACTGAAGCTTTCTTT. As protein: CASSFTGNTVMNTEAFF.

The genes are TRBV5-4 and TRBJ1-6; no definite D call. The CDR3 consists of 11 residues. V lost 2 bases, J lost 11 bases, and 5 bases lay in between. From germline, CDR1 is SGHNT and CDR2 YYREEE (reference sequence). The CDR3 reads CASSFGAPLHF. The CDR3 DNA is TGTGCCAGCAGCTTCGGGGCACCCCTCCACTTT.

The chain employs TRBV10-3 and TRBJ2-1; a possible D gene is TRBD1 (5 bases). The CDR3 has 15 residues. Germline values: CDR1 ENHRY, CDR2 SYGVKD. The V and J ends lost 2 bases and 0 bases respectively, with 8 bases between them. The CDR3 DNA is TGTGCCATCAGTGAGGGACAAATCTCCTACAATGAGCAGTTCTTC. This gives the protein CAISEGQISYNEQFF.

CDR3 loop: CASSYRHRDEKLFF. CDR3 coding DNA: TGTGCCAGCAGTTACAGACACAGAGATGAAAAACTGTTTTTT. The gene calls are TRBV6-5 and TRBJ1-4; no clear D gene. The CDR3 runs 14 residues. V gave up 2 bases and J gave up 6 bases, with 10 bases separating them. CDR1 and CDR2 from the germline V gene are MNHEY and SVGAGI.

This rearrangement joins TRBV4-1 to TRBJ2-6; 7 positions match TRBD2. Germline V gene sequence: CDR1 MGHRA, CDR2 YSYEKL. The CDR3 runs 18 residues. V shed 2 bases and J 4 bases; nucleotides not matched to a gene: 11. The CDR3 nucleotides read TGCGCCAGCAGCCAACCCACCGGGGGGTTCTCGGGGGCCAACGTCCTGACTTTC. The encoded protein is CASSQPTGGFSGANVLTF.

V usage is TRBV13 and J usage is TRBJ1-1, with a possible D match to TRBD1 (5 bases). The V end lost 0 bases, the J end lost 4 bases, and 15 bases lay between the germline ends. The CDR3 is made up of 16 amino acids. CDR1 is PRHDT, CDR2 FYEKMQ, per germline (reference sequence). CDR3 in amino acids: CASSLGLGREVTEAFF. As DNA, the CDR3 is TGTGCCAGCAGCTTAGGCCTGGGCAGGGAGGTCACTGAAGCTTTCTTT.

The rearrangement uses TRBV20-1 and TRBJ2-1; 10 nucleotides line up with TRBD2. The CDR3 sequence is 11 residues long. Looked up from germline, CDR1 is DFQATT and CDR2 is SNEGSKA (reference sequence). The CDR3: CRPSGGDEQFF. The CDR3 nucleotides are TGCAGACCTAGCGGGGGAGATGAGCAGTTCTTC.

J is TRBJ1-6 and V is TRBV28; D not resolved. The CDR3 spans 14 residues. The V gene lost 6 bases and the J gene lost 10 bases, with 16 bases spanning the gap. Germline V lookup: CDR1 MDHEN, CDR2 SYDVKM. CDR3 in amino acids: CASSPPNRGSPLHF. CDR3 sequence (DNA): TGTGCCAGCAGCCCCCCCAACCGAGGATCACCCCTCCACTTT.

This chain joins TRBV27 and TRBJ1-5; D might be TRBD1 (6 bases). Looked up from germline, CDR1 is MNHEY and CDR2 is SMNVEV (reference sequence). The V end was cut by 5 bases, the J end by 5 bases, with 13 bases between. The CDR3 has 14 amino acids. The CDR3 DNA follows: TGTGCCAGCAGTCCTGGGGGGGGGCATCAGCCCCAGCATTTT. Protein: CASSPGGGHQPQHF.

This clone was seen just once. The rearrangement joins TRBV4-1 to TRBJ2-7, with 9 positions matching TRBD1. Unmatched junction bases numbered 17, after V lost 7 bases and J lost 7 bases. Per the germline V gene, CDR1 is MGHRA and CDR2 is YSYEKL. The CDR3 contains 16 residues. CDR3 amino acids: CASTPGPGQGFYEQYF. DNA of the CDR3: TGCGCCAGCACCCCCGGACCGGGACAGGGCTTCTATGAGCAGTACTTC.

The chain employs TRBV2 and TRBJ1-2; TRBD1 is a possible D gene (5 bases). Trimming took off 3 bases at V and 2 bases at J, with 10 bases between the two ends. The CDR3 has 14 amino acids. Germline CDR1 reads SNHLY; CDR2 reads FYNNEI. The CDR3 reads CASSDLGGNYGYTF. Here the CDR3 DNA reads TGTGCCAGCAGTGATTTGGGGGGAAACTATGGCTACACCTTC.

The genes are TRBV14 and TRBJ2-6; a weak D match, TRBD1 (5 bases). V lost 4 bases, J lost 4 bases, and 11 bases lay in between. The CDR3 is 15 residues long. The germline CDR1 and CDR2 sequences are SGHDN and FVKESK. In DNA form, the CDR3 reads TGTGCCAGCAGCCCAGGGAAGGCCGGGGCCAACGTCCTGACTTTC. Protein product: CASSPGKAGANVLTF.